The rows below give T cell receptor beta chains drawn from one sample of a study of shared clonotypes between healthy human individuals. Method: immunoSEQ multiplex PCR; TCRdb's copy keeps in-frame clones and lacks some. The sample has about a million clones; about 74% are singletons. The sequencing sample was made of memory CD4+ T cells sorted from blood. Source of these receptors: a man between 18 and 29 years old in good health. The CDR3 runs from the conserved cysteine through the conserved F or W. The D gene is left open where the match is weak. Expanded clones are given a class, and other clones once, few, many or no size at all.

V,size,D,J,CDR3,DNA
TRBV6-1,NA,NA,TRBJ2-7,CATRDLSSYEQYF,TGTGCTACCAGGGATCTAAGCTCCTACGAGCAGTACTTC
TRBV19,few,NA,TRBJ1-5,CASSQFNQPQHF,TGTGCCAGTAGTCAATTTAATCAGCCCCAGCATTTT
TRBV7-6,many,NA,TRBJ2-7,CASSFVASPGSDEQYF,TGTGCCAGCAGCTTCGTTGCGTCGCCGGGTTCGGACGAGCAGTACTTC
TRBV5-1,NA,NA,TRBJ1-2,CASSLDSQYGYTF,TGCGCCAGCAGCTTGGACAGTCAGTATGGCTACACCTTC
TRBV10-3,NA,NA,TRBJ1-4,CAISENRAGNEKLFF,TGTGCCATCAGTGAAAACAGGGCCGGTAATGAAAAACTGTTTTTT
TRBV6-6,NA,NA,TRBJ1-1,CASSRGNTEAFF,TGTGCCAGCTCTCGGGGGAACACTGAAGCTTTCTTT
TRBV6-1,once,NA,TRBJ1-6,CASSGEWQASSYNSPLHF,TGTGCCAGCAGTGGGGAGTGGCAGGCGAGCTCCTATAATTCACCCCTCCACTTT
TRBV18,NA,NA,TRBJ1-5,CASRGTGKSQPQHF,TGTGCCAGCCGCGGTACAGGGAAAAGTCAGCCCCAGCATTTT
TRBV7-3,NA,TRBD2,TRBJ2-1,CASSPAIGAGGPNEQFF,TGTGCCAGCAGCCCGGCAATAGGGGCGGGGGGACCCAATGAGCAGTTCTTC
TRBV5-4,NA,TRBD2,TRBJ2-2,CASSLGAGGLGTGELFF,TGTGCCAGCAGCTTAGGAGCGGGGGGCCTTGGGACCGGGGAGCTGTTTTTT
TRBV10-3,NA,NA,TRBJ1-6,CAISESLGHSLGSSPLHF,TGTGCCATCAGTGAGTCCTTGGGTCACAGTCTAGGGAGTTCACCCCTCCACTTT
TRBV7-9,once,NA,TRBJ2-5,CASSLEVQETQYF,TGTGCCAGCAGCTTGGAAGTACAAGAGACCCAGTACTTC
TRBV19,NA,TRBD1,TRBJ2-2,CASSTWTGSPGELFF,TGTGCCAGTAGTACGTGGACAGGGAGCCCCGGGGAGCTGTTTTTT
TRBV11-2,NA,NA,TRBJ1-1,CASSSPSRTEAFF,TGTGCCAGCAGCTCCCCCAGCCGGACTGAAGCTTTCTTT
TRBV5-1,NA,NA,TRBJ1-2,CASSSAGTSYGYTF,TGCGCCAGCAGCTCGGCCGGGACCAGCTATGGCTACACCTTC
TRBV6-6,NA,TRBD1,TRBJ1-1,CASSQGAEAFF,TGTGCCAGCAGTCAGGGGGCGGAAGCTTTCTTT
TRBV19,NA,NA,TRBJ1-5,CASSMEGYSNQPQHF,TGTGCCAGTAGTATGGAGGGGTATAGCAATCAGCCCCAGCATTTT
TRBV5-1,NA,TRBD1,TRBJ2-7,CASSQGAGYEQYF,TGCGCCAGCAGCCAGGGGGCCGGGTACGAGCAGTACTTC
TRBV2,NA,TRBD2,TRBJ2-7,CATGGHGEQYF,TGTGCCACGGGGGGGCATGGGGAGCAGTACTTC
TRBV9,few,TRBD2,TRBJ2-7,CASSPGEGLSYEQYF,TGTGCCAGCAGCCCCGGGGAGGGCTTGTCCTACGAGCAGTACTTC
TRBV28,NA,TRBD2,TRBJ2-3,CASRSGGAADTQYF,TGTGCCAGCAGAAGCGGGGGGGCAGCAGATACGCAGTATTTT
TRBV30,NA,TRBD1,TRBJ1-1,CAWRTTGGTEAFF,TGTGCCTGGAGGACGACAGGGGGCACTGAAGCTTTCTTT
TRBV7-3,NA,TRBD2,TRBJ2-2,CASSSRIAVNTWTSGVSGELFF,TGTGCCAGCAGCTCCAGAATTGCAGTGAATACCTGGACTAGCGGGGTCAGCGGGGAGCTGTTTTTT
TRBV7-8,once,TRBD1,TRBJ2-4,CASSLFGQGAAKNIQYF,TGTGCCAGCAGCTTATTCGGGCAGGGGGCTGCAAAAAACATTCAGTACTTC
TRBV5-1,NA,TRBD1,TRBJ1-1,CASSGDRRSMNTEAFF,TGCGCCAGCAGCGGGGACAGGAGAAGCATGAACACTGAAGCTTTCTTT
TRBV18,few,NA,TRBJ2-7,CASSPLASSYEQYF,TGTGCCAGCTCACCACTAGCGAGCTCCTACGAGCAGTACTTC
TRBV2,NA,NA,TRBJ1-1,CASSAVGGNTEAFF,TGTGCCAGCAGTGCCGTTGGGGGGAACACTGAAGCTTTCTTT
TRBV7-2,NA,NA,TRBJ1-4,CASSTQSSRVEKLFF,TGTGCCAGCAGCACGCAGAGCTCTAGAGTTGAAAAACTGTTTTTT
TRBV5-1,NA,NA,TRBJ2-3,CASSLAGQVGVDTQYF,TGCGCCAGCAGCTTGGCCGGTCAAGTAGGGGTAGATACGCAGTATTTT
TRBV12-1,once,NA,TRBJ2-1,CASSFVAGVKDEQFF,TGTGCCAGCAGCTTTGTAGCGGGAGTGAAGGATGAGCAGTTCTTC
TRBV10-3,NA,NA,TRBJ2-7,CAISTPGNSYEQYF,TGTGCCATCTCGACCCCAGGGAACTCCTACGAGCAGTACTTC
TRBV11-3,NA,TRBD1,TRBJ1-1,CASSLFQGESWNTEAFF,TGTGCCAGCAGCTTGTTCCAGGGGGAGTCTTGGAACACTGAAGCTTTCTTT
TRBV5-1,few,TRBD2,TRBJ2-1,CASSLGLAGVNEQFF,TGCGCCAGCAGCTTGGGCCTAGCGGGGGTCAATGAGCAGTTCTTC
TRBV30,NA,TRBD1,TRBJ1-2,CAWRKGQGHGYTF,TGTGCCTGGAGGAAGGGACAGGGCCATGGCTACACCTTC
TRBV6-1,NA,NA,TRBJ1-3,CATLTDSGNTIYF,TGTGCCACCCTGACGGACTCGGGAAACACCATATATTTT
TRBV19,NA,NA,TRBJ1-1,CASSIAGGTEAFF,TGTGCCAGTAGTATAGCGGGTGGGACTGAAGCTTTCTTT
TRBV5-1,NA,TRBD2,TRBJ2-5,CASSGGRKAGGTQETQYF,TGCGCCAGCTCTGGGGGGCGCAAGGCGGGAGGCACCCAAGAGACCCAGTACTTC
TRBV4-1,NA,TRBD1,TRBJ2-7,CASSRDRGAYEQYF,TGCGCCAGCAGCCGGGACAGGGGGGCCTACGAGCAGTACTTC
TRBV19,NA,TRBD1,TRBJ1-1,CASTTDRGAEAFF,TGTGCCAGTACCACGGACAGGGGGGCTGAAGCTTTCTTT
TRBV5-6,NA,NA,TRBJ1-5,CASSLGGKNQPQHF,TGTGCCAGCAGCTTGGGAGGGAAAAATCAGCCCCAGCATTTT
TRBV28,NA,TRBD1,TRBJ1-6,CASSSWATGGDNSPLHF,TGTGCCAGCAGCTCCTGGGCAACAGGGGGGGATAATTCACCCCTCCACTTT
TRBV25-1,NA,NA,TRBJ1-1,CASSEGRVF,TGTGCCAGCAGTGAGGGGCGAGTCTTT
TRBV29-1,NA,TRBD2,TRBJ2-3,CSVARSGTSGKSSTDTQYF,TGCAGCGTCGCCCGTTCCGGGACTAGCGGGAAATCTAGCACAGATACGCAGTATTTT
TRBV7-2,NA,NA,TRBJ2-2,CASSLGARNTGELFF,TGTGCCAGCAGCTTAGGGGCCCGTAACACCGGGGAGCTGTTTTTT
TRBV9,NA,TRBD1,TRBJ2-4,CASSAGQGLGLAKNIQYF,TGTGCCAGCAGCGCCGGACAGGGCCTAGGGCTAGCCAAAAACATTCAGTACTTC
TRBV27,NA,NA,TRBJ1-1,CASSRQALNTEAFF,TGTGCCAGCAGTCGGCAGGCTCTGAACACTGAAGCTTTCTTT
TRBV7-9,NA,TRBD1,TRBJ1-4,CASSSGQGNEKLFF,TGTGCCAGCAGCTCGGGACAGGGAAACGAAAAACTGTTTTTT
TRBV30,NA,NA,TRBJ1-1,CAWRGEPMYTEAFF,TGTGCCTGGAGGGGGGAGCCTATGTACACTGAAGCTTTCTTT
TRBV30,NA,NA,TRBJ2-2,CAYPLGSYLNTGELFF,TGTGCCTACCCTCTCGGTAGCTACCTTAACACCGGGGAGCTGTTTTTT
TRBV20-1,NA,NA,TRBJ1-1,CTPPEAIEAFF,TGCACCCCTCCAGAGGCTATAGAAGCTTTCTTT
TRBV29-1,few,NA,TRBJ1-3,CSASGQYGNTIYF,TGCAGCGCCAGCGGACAGTATGGAAACACCATATATTTT
TRBV5-6,NA,TRBD1,TRBJ1-4,CASSLGTGRGEKLFF,TGTGCCAGCAGCCTGGGGACAGGGAGAGGGGAAAAACTGTTTTTT
TRBV6-5,NA,NA,TRBJ1-6,CASSYSIQGDSPLHF,TGTGCCAGCAGTTACTCGATACAGGGCGATTCACCCCTCCACTTT
TRBV5-4,few,TRBD1,TRBJ2-4,CASSLIVGQGQTKNIQYF,TGTGCCAGCAGCTTGATAGTGGGACAGGGTCAGACCAAAAACATTCAGTACTTC
TRBV5-1,NA,NA,TRBJ2-2,CASSSLRGRNTGELFF,TGCGCCAGCAGTTCCCTCCGGGGGAGGAACACCGGGGAGCTGTTTTTT
TRBV12-5,NA,NA,TRBJ1-1,CASVDGMRDTRPEAFF,TGTGCTAGTGTCGACGGGATGAGGGACACGCGGCCTGAAGCTTTCTTT
TRBV5-4,NA,TRBD2,TRBJ2-2,CASTSGGAGTGELFF,TGTGCCAGCACCTCGGGAGGGGCCGGCACCGGGGAGCTGTTTTTT
TRBV19,NA,NA,TRBJ1-1,CASKAGTEAFF,TGTGCCAGTAAAGCGGGCACTGAAGCTTTCTTT
TRBV7-8,few,TRBD2,TRBJ2-3,CASSPEGLGPTDTQYF,TGTGCCAGCAGCCCAGAGGGACTAGGGCCTACAGATACGCAGTATTTT